Listed below are T cell receptor beta chains from one sample, sequenced in a study of Ad26.COV2.S vaccination and SARS-CoV-2 variants. This table comes from immunoSEQ multiplex PCR, and its TCRdb copy is limited to in-frame clones, with some not included. The table includes 300,000 to 350,000 clones, 70% to 90% detected once. The specimen comprised peripheral blood, sampled in a trial of Ad26.COV2.S vaccine versus placebo. These receptors all stem from a person between 18 and 65 years old who received the Ad26.COV2.S COVID-19 vaccine or a placebo. CDR3s include the opening cysteine and the closing phenylalanine or tryptophan. The order of the fields is D gene, J gene, V gene, clone size, CDR3 DNA, CDR3 protein. D genes are given only for firm matches. Clone size appears in some rows only: once, few, many, or a class for an expanded clone.

D gene: NA
J gene: TRBJ2-7
V gene: TRBV5-6
clone size: NA
CDR3 DNA: TGTGCCAGCAGCTTTATTAACAGAAAAACTCAGAGCTCCTACGAGCAGTACTTC
CDR3 protein: CASSFINRKTQSSYEQYF

D gene: NA
J gene: TRBJ1-1
V gene: TRBV6-1
clone size: once
CDR3 DNA: TGTGCCAGCAGTGAATCGGGTGGGAACACTGAAGCTTTCTTT
CDR3 protein: CASSESGGNTEAFF

D gene: NA
J gene: TRBJ1-5
V gene: TRBV6-1
clone size: NA
CDR3 DNA: TGTGCCAGCAGTGAGGGGGTCAATCAGCCCCAGCATTTT
CDR3 protein: CASSEGVNQPQHF

D gene: NA
J gene: TRBJ2-3
V gene: TRBV12-5
clone size: NA
CDR3 DNA: TGTGCTAGTGGTACCGGACTGACTAGCACAGATACGCAGTATTTT
CDR3 protein: CASGTGLTSTDTQYF

D gene: NA
J gene: TRBJ2-6
V gene: TRBV5-1
clone size: NA
CDR3 DNA: TGCGCCAGCAGCCTAAGCCCCCCCTCGCGGACAGCTGGTGGGGCCAACGTCCTGACTTTC
CDR3 protein: CASSLSPPSRTAGGANVLTF

D gene: TRBD1
J gene: TRBJ1-3
V gene: TRBV6-5
clone size: NA
CDR3 DNA: TGTGCCAGCCGGGACAGCGTCGGAAACACCATATATTTT
CDR3 protein: CASRDSVGNTIYF

D gene: NA
J gene: TRBJ2-3
V gene: TRBV5-8
clone size: NA
CDR3 DNA: TGTGCCAGCAGCTTACTTGGGGACCCCACAGATACGCAGTATTTT
CDR3 protein: CASSLLGDPTDTQYF

D gene: NA
J gene: TRBJ1-3
V gene: TRBV5-6
clone size: NA
CDR3 DNA: TGTGCCAGCAGTCGAATAGACAGGTCTGCTGGAAACACCATATATTTT
CDR3 protein: CASSRIDRSAGNTIYF

D gene: NA
J gene: TRBJ1-1
V gene: TRBV6-6
clone size: NA
CDR3 DNA: TGTGCCAGCAGCCAACTCGGGACTGAAGCTTTCTTT
CDR3 protein: CASSQLGTEAFF

D gene: NA
J gene: TRBJ2-5
V gene: TRBV7-2
clone size: NA
CDR3 DNA: TGTGCCAGCAGCCCGGCACAGAATCCAGGGGAGACCCAGTACTTC
CDR3 protein: CASSPAQNPGETQYF

D gene: TRBD1
J gene: TRBJ2-5
V gene: TRBV25-1
clone size: once
CDR3 DNA: TGTGCCAGCAGTGAATCAAGGGACAGACGATTTGAAGAGACCCAGTACTTC
CDR3 protein: CASSESRDRRFEETQYF

D gene: TRBD1
J gene: TRBJ1-3
V gene: TRBV7-6
clone size: NA
CDR3 DNA: TGTGCCAGCAGCTCCGACCGCGGACAGGTGGGAAACACCATATATTTT
CDR3 protein: CASSSDRGQVGNTIYF

D gene: NA
J gene: TRBJ2-7
V gene: TRBV7-9
clone size: NA
CDR3 DNA: TGTGCCAGCGACATAGGGGATGGCGACGAGCAGTACTTC
CDR3 protein: CASDIGDGDEQYF

D gene: NA
J gene: TRBJ1-3
V gene: TRBV6-5
clone size: NA
CDR3 DNA: TGTGCCAGCAAAGGGACCCACTCTGGAAACACCATATATTTT
CDR3 protein: CASKGTHSGNTIYF

D gene: TRBD1
J gene: TRBJ2-7
V gene: TRBV4-1
clone size: NA
CDR3 DNA: TGCGCCAGCAGCCAGACAGGGAAATGGTACGAGCAGTACTTC
CDR3 protein: CASSQTGKWYEQYF

D gene: TRBD1
J gene: TRBJ1-5
V gene: TRBV7-2
clone size: NA
CDR3 DNA: TGTGCCAGCAGCTTGACAGGGTCGGGCAATCAGCCCCAGCATTTT
CDR3 protein: CASSLTGSGNQPQHF

D gene: TRBD2
J gene: TRBJ2-5
V gene: TRBV4-1
clone size: NA
CDR3 DNA: TGCGCCAGCAGCTCGACATGGCGGGGGGATTGGACCCAGTACTTC
CDR3 protein: CASSSTWRGDWTQYF

D gene: NA
J gene: TRBJ1-4
V gene: TRBV7-9
clone size: once
CDR3 DNA: TGTGCCAGCAGCTCCCGGGACAACCTATTGGAAAAACTGTTTTTT
CDR3 protein: CASSSRDNLLEKLFF

D gene: NA
J gene: TRBJ2-5
V gene: TRBV9
clone size: NA
CDR3 DNA: TGTGCCAGCAGCCAAGCACCAACAGGCGTAAAAGGGACCCAGTACTTC
CDR3 protein: CASSQAPTGVKGTQYF

D gene: NA
J gene: TRBJ1-1
V gene: TRBV19
clone size: NA
CDR3 DNA: TGTGCCAGTAGTATAGGCACGGTCACTGAAGCTTTCTTT
CDR3 protein: CASSIGTVTEAFF

D gene: NA
J gene: TRBJ1-1
V gene: TRBV28
clone size: NA
CDR3 DNA: TGTGCCAGCAGTATATCCGGGACACAAGCTTTCTTT
CDR3 protein: CASSISGTQAFF

D gene: TRBD1
J gene: TRBJ1-3
V gene: TRBV7-2
clone size: NA
CDR3 DNA: TGTGCCAGCAGCTTAACTTCGACCGGGACAGGGCCAGGAAACACCATATATTTT
CDR3 protein: CASSLTSTGTGPGNTIYF

D gene: NA
J gene: TRBJ2-5
V gene: TRBV5-1
clone size: NA
CDR3 DNA: TGCGCCAGCAGCCTAATACAGGGAATAGAGACCCAGTACTTC
CDR3 protein: CASSLIQGIETQYF

D gene: TRBD1
J gene: TRBJ1-2
V gene: TRBV5-4
clone size: NA
CDR3 DNA: TGTGCCAGCAGCTCAAACCGGGACAGGGGATCCTATGGCTACACCTTC
CDR3 protein: CASSSNRDRGSYGYTF

D gene: NA
J gene: TRBJ1-2
V gene: TRBV5-4
clone size: NA
CDR3 DNA: TGTGCCAGCAGCTCACCCCGGGACGGTAACTATGGCTACACCTTC
CDR3 protein: CASSSPRDGNYGYTF

D gene: TRBD1
J gene: TRBJ2-7
V gene: TRBV6-1
clone size: NA
CDR3 DNA: TGTGCCAGCAGTGAGGGACAGGGTAGGTCCTACGAGCAGTACTTC
CDR3 protein: CASSEGQGRSYEQYF

D gene: NA
J gene: TRBJ2-3
V gene: TRBV30
clone size: NA
CDR3 DNA: TGTGCCTGGAGCCCGAAATCAGATACGCAGTATTTT
CDR3 protein: CAWSPKSDTQYF

D gene: NA
J gene: TRBJ1-2
V gene: TRBV19
clone size: NA
CDR3 DNA: TGTGCCGCCAGGGACGAATTGGGCTATGGCTACACCTTC
CDR3 protein: CAARDELGYGYTF

D gene: NA
J gene: TRBJ1-5
V gene: TRBV13
clone size: once
CDR3 DNA: TGTGCCAGCAGCATTGACCTAGATCAGCCCCAGCATTTT
CDR3 protein: CASSIDLDQPQHF

D gene: NA
J gene: TRBJ1-3
V gene: TRBV20-1
clone size: NA
CDR3 DNA: TGCAGTGCTTCCTCTGGAAACACCATATATTTT
CDR3 protein: CSASSGNTIYF

D gene: NA
J gene: TRBJ2-5
V gene: TRBV7-2
clone size: NA
CDR3 DNA: TGTGCCAGCAGTCCGTGGGGACACCTCCAAGAGACCCAGTACTTC
CDR3 protein: CASSPWGHLQETQYF